This T cell receptor (beta chain) was profiled in a study of tumor and adjacent non-tumor tissue in lung cancer. Study-wide results and caveats: Top 100 clones took a larger repertoire share in normal lung.

TCRbeta libraries were built with three rounds of nested PCR, modified from ARM-PCR. TCRdb fed the multiplex PCR reads into MiXCR, producing one record per CDR3 protein. Altogether just over 200,000 distinct CDR3 sequences are present, 71% being singletons, with the ten largest covering under 30%. Comments on this clonotype: The target antigen is unknown.

No cell sorting was done before RNA was extracted from the tissue. The CDR3 has 12 amino acids. Germline V gene sequence: CDR1 SGHAT, CDR2 FQNNGV. Trimming stripped 7 bases from V and 5 bases from J, with 12 bases between. The rearrangement joins TRBV11-2 to TRBJ2-7; possible D gene TRBD1, 6 bases. The TCR comes from a man between 60 and 75 years old with non-small cell lung cancer. The sample was lung tumor tissue. DNA of the CDR3: TGTGCCAGCACCACCAGGACAGACGAGCAGTACTTC. Encoded protein: CASTTRTDEQYF. The whole variable domain, remainder taken from reference TRBV11-2 and TRBJ2-7, is EAGVAQSPRYKIIEKRQSVAFWCNPISGHATLYWYQQILGQGPKLLIQFQNNGVVDDSQLPKDRFSAERLKGVDSTLKIQPAKLEDSAVYLCASTTRTDEQYFGPGTRLTVT.